This is a list of T cell receptor beta chains from one sample in a study of a mutant IDH1 vaccine in newly diagnosed glioma. Measured with immunoSEQ multiplex PCR; TCRdb has only the in-frame clones, and not every one. Counted here are tens of thousands of clones, roughly 89% occurring once; the ten biggest clones make up 0.77%. Antigens of these TCRs are unknown. The source was PBMCs, collected from a glioma patient whose treatment included an IDH1 peptide vaccine. These receptors all stem from a woman aged 45-65 years with glioma. Each CDR3 is given with its conserved first and last residue. A D gene is named only where the DNA matches it firmly. Some rows mark clone size as missing; the rest say once, few, many or name a class of expanded clone.

size	V	D	J	CDR3	DNA
once	TRBV11-1	-	TRBJ2-3	CASSSRTASGDTQYF	TGTGCCAGCAGCTCACGGACAGCCTCTGGTGATACGCAGTATTTT
-	TRBV29-1	-	TRBJ1-1	CSVYRGNLNTEAFF	TGCAGCGTCTATAGGGGAAACCTGAACACTGAAGCTTTCTTT
once	TRBV4-1	-	TRBJ2-3	CASSLQGILSTDTQYF	TGCGCCAGCAGCCTTCAGGGAATTTTAAGCACAGATACGCAGTATTTT
-	TRBV30	TRBD1	TRBJ2-6	CAWAQGAGANVLTF	TGTGCCTGGGCACAGGGGGCAGGGGCCAACGTCCTGACTTTC
-	TRBV6-1	TRBD1	TRBJ1-3	CASSPDRGSGNTIYF	TGTGCCAGCAGCCCGGACAGGGGATCTGGAAACACCATATATTTT
-	TRBV7-3	-	TRBJ2-1	CASSLTFEGRNEQFF	TGTGCCAGCAGCTTAACGTTTGAGGGACGCAATGAGCAGTTCTTC
-	TRBV30	-	TRBJ2-3	CAWSATKPGDTQYF	TGTGCCTGGAGTGCCACCAAACCTGGGGATACGCAGTATTTT
few	TRBV5-1	TRBD1	TRBJ2-5	CASSFGQAQETQYF	TGCGCCAGCAGCTTCGGACAGGCCCAAGAGACCCAGTACTTC
-	TRBV28	-	TRBJ2-7	CASSLSGGGYEQYF	TGTGCCAGCAGTTTATCCGGAGGGGGCTACGAGCAGTACTTC
-	TRBV11-3	TRBD2	TRBJ2-1	CASSLGRTSGVYNEQFF	TGTGCCAGCAGCTTAGGTCGGACTAGCGGGGTGTACAATGAGCAGTTCTTC
few	TRBV4-2	-	TRBJ2-7	CASSQGGAASSYEQYF	TGTGCCAGCAGCCAAGGTGGAGCGGCAAGCTCCTACGAGCAGTACTTC
once	TRBV5-6	TRBD2	TRBJ2-7	CASSLGTRGSYEQYF	TGTGCCAGCAGCTTGGGGACTAGGGGCTCCTACGAGCAGTACTTC
few	TRBV29-1	-	TRBJ1-1	CSVGTAISTEAFF	TGCAGCGTAGGGACGGCCATCAGCACTGAAGCTTTCTTT
-	TRBV27	TRBD1	TRBJ1-1	CASRSYYRGPEAFF	TGTGCCAGCAGGTCCTATTACAGGGGGCCTGAAGCTTTCTTT
-	TRBV7-9	TRBD2	TRBJ2-5	CASSLAGGAQYF	TGTGCCAGCAGCTTAGCGGGAGGGGCCCAGTACTTC
-	TRBV18	-	TRBJ2-3	CASSPGSRGIDTQYF	TGTGCCAGCTCACCAGGAAGTAGGGGAATAGATACGCAGTATTTT
-	TRBV6-5	TRBD2	TRBJ2-7	CASSYSLAGRYEQYF	TGTGCCAGCAGTTACTCTCTAGCGGGACGCTACGAGCAGTACTTC
-	TRBV6-1	TRBD2	TRBJ2-3	CASTRSGLGTDTQYF	TGTGCCAGCACCCGATCGGGACTAGGCACAGATACGCAGTATTTT
once	TRBV5-4	TRBD1	TRBJ1-2	CASSVTGTGPYGYTF	TGTGCCAGCAGCGTAACCGGGACAGGGCCATATGGCTACACCTTC
-	TRBV4-1	-	TRBJ1-1	CASSQPLGTEAFF	TGCGCCAGCAGCCAACCCTTGGGCACTGAAGCTTTCTTT
-	TRBV28	-	TRBJ2-2	CASGSGNTGELFF	TGTGCCAGCGGATCCGGTAACACCGGGGAGCTGTTTTTT
-	TRBV5-1	TRBD2	TRBJ2-1	CASSGGSYNEQFF	TGCGCCAGCAGCGGCGGGAGTTACAATGAGCAGTTCTTC
-	TRBV5-1	-	TRBJ1-1	CASRGGGQAFF	TGCGCCAGCAGGGGCGGGGGGCAAGCTTTCTTT
-	TRBV6-6	-	TRBJ1-5	CASSSRDYSNQPQHF	TGTGCCAGCAGTAGCCGGGATTATAGCAATCAGCCCCAGCATTTT
once	TRBV28	-	TRBJ2-3	CASSLNGLTDTQYF	TGTGCCAGCAGTTTAAACGGCCTAACAGATACGCAGTATTTT
-	TRBV9	-	TRBJ1-4	CASSASQRTNEKLFF	TGTGCCAGCAGCGCGTCTCAAAGAACTAATGAAAAACTGTTTTTT
-	TRBV18	TRBD2	TRBJ2-3	CASSPSLAGVADTQYF	TGTGCCAGCTCACCGTCACTAGCGGGAGTGGCAGATACGCAGTATTTT
-	TRBV7-2	TRBD1	TRBJ1-1	CASSPFPTGTNTEAFF	TGTGCCAGCAGCCCCTTCCCGACAGGGACAAACACTGAAGCTTTCTTT
-	TRBV19	TRBD2	TRBJ2-1	CASSGLAGAIEQFF	TGTGCCAGTAGCGGACTAGCGGGAGCTATTGAGCAGTTCTTC
-	TRBV7-9	-	TRBJ2-5	CASSLARGLETQYF	TGTGCCAGCAGCTTAGCCAGGGGATTAGAGACCCAGTACTTC
few	TRBV19	-	TRBJ1-4	CASRNGGLGEKLFF	TGTGCCAGCCGTAACGGGGGCCTGGGTGAAAAACTGTTTTTT
once	TRBV7-2	TRBD2	TRBJ2-1	CASSLEVGTRFF	TGTGCCAGCAGCTTAGAAGTCGGGACTAGGTTCTTC
-	TRBV2	-	TRBJ1-5	CASGTEDGQPQHF	TGTGCCAGCGGGACGGAGGACGGTCAGCCCCAGCATTTT
few	TRBV11-2	TRBD1	TRBJ1-1	CASSEDRATEAFF	TGTGCCAGCAGCGAGGACAGGGCCACTGAAGCTTTCTTT
-	TRBV5-6	-	TRBJ2-1	CASSLGRFGNEQFF	TGTGCCAGCAGCTTGGGCAGGTTTGGTAATGAGCAGTTCTTC
-	TRBV6-5	TRBD1	TRBJ1-6	CASSSPRDRGSPLHF	TGTGCCAGCAGCTCGCCACGGGACAGGGGTTCACCCCTCCACTTT
-	TRBV6-1	-	TRBJ1-5	CASSDVSRNQPQHF	TGTGCCAGCAGTGATGTCAGCCGCAATCAGCCCCAGCATTTT
-	TRBV27	TRBD2	TRBJ2-1	CASSFHSGRGNEQFF	TGTGCCAGCAGTTTCCATAGCGGGAGGGGGAATGAGCAGTTCTTC
-	TRBV27	TRBD1	TRBJ2-1	CASSTGTGVMNEQFF	TGTGCCAGCAGTACTGGGACAGGGGTCATGAATGAGCAGTTCTTC
-	TRBV9	-	TRBJ2-3	CASPKDPARHTQYF	TGTGCCAGCCCCAAAGACCCTGCCCGCCATACGCAGTATTTT
-	TRBV5-1	TRBD1	TRBJ1-4	CASSLGQGATNEKLFF	TGCGCCAGCAGTTTGGGACAGGGGGCAACTAATGAAAAACTGTTTTTT
-	TRBV6-1	-	TRBJ1-5	CASSQVNSNQPQHF	TGTGCCAGCAGCCAGGTTAATAGCAATCAGCCCCAGCATTTT
once	TRBV11-2	-	TRBJ1-4	CASSPQAGVGEKLFF	TGTGCCAGCAGCCCCCAGGCGGGGGTAGGTGAAAAACTGTTTTTT
-	TRBV11-2	-	TRBJ2-7	CASSLDSGAYEQYF	TGTGCCAGCAGCTTAGATTCGGGAGCCTACGAGCAGTACTTC
-	TRBV6-4	-	TRBJ1-5	CASGNRDGKPNQPQHF	TGTGCCAGCGGGAACCGGGACGGAAAACCGAATCAGCCCCAGCATTTT
-	TRBV5-5	-	TRBJ1-5	CASSFGAEQGLGNQPQHF	TGTGCCAGCAGCTTTGGCGCAGAACAGGGATTGGGCAATCAGCCCCAGCATTTT
-	TRBV2	-	TRBJ2-7	CASSAFLHEQYF	TGTGCCAGCTCGGCCTTTCTCCACGAGCAGTACTTC
-	TRBV19	TRBD2	TRBJ2-2	CASRTQTTSGKWIGELFF	TGTGCCAGTCGAACCCAAACGACTAGCGGGAAGTGGATCGGGGAGCTGTTTTTT
-	TRBV5-1	TRBD1	TRBJ2-7	CASNKGTGGFREQYF	TGCGCCAGCAATAAAGGGACAGGGGGTTTTCGCGAGCAGTACTTC
once	TRBV7-6	-	TRBJ2-7	CASSLALGYEQYF	TGTGCCAGCAGCTTAGCGCTCGGCTACGAGCAGTACTTC
-	TRBV10-1	-	TRBJ2-2	CASSEYRANTGELFF	TGCGCCAGCAGTGAATACAGGGCGAACACCGGGGAGCTGTTTTTT
-	TRBV5-1	-	TRBJ2-1	CASSWKNEQFF	TGCGCCAGCAGCTGGAAAAATGAGCAGTTCTTC
-	TRBV6-1	-	TRBJ1-6	CASSEVGLGQGGSPLHF	TGTGCCAGCAGTGAAGTTGGGTTGGGGCAGGGAGGCTCACCCCTCCACTTT
-	TRBV7-3	TRBD2	TRBJ2-2	CASSAIRTSGRAENTGELFF	TGTGCCAGCAGCGCCATCAGGACTAGCGGGAGGGCCGAGAACACCGGGGAGCTGTTTTTT
-	TRBV7-9	TRBD1	TRBJ1-2	CASRRDRGDGYTF	TGTGCCAGCAGGCGGGACAGGGGGGATGGCTACACCTTC
-	TRBV19	TRBD2	TRBJ2-2	CASSMSRAGGDTGELFF	TGTGCCAGTAGTATGAGCAGGGCGGGAGGTGACACCGGGGAGCTGTTTTTT
-	TRBV2	-	TRBJ2-7	CASRDREQYF	TGTGCCAGCAGGGATCGGGAGCAGTACTTC
-	TRBV6-5	-	TRBJ2-2	CASSYSMGAGTGELFF	TGTGCCAGCAGTTACTCGATGGGGGCAGGCACCGGGGAGCTGTTTTTT
-	TRBV6-1	TRBD1	TRBJ2-6	CAIPRGSGANVLTF	TGTGCCATCCCCAGGGGGTCTGGGGCCAACGTCCTGACTTTC